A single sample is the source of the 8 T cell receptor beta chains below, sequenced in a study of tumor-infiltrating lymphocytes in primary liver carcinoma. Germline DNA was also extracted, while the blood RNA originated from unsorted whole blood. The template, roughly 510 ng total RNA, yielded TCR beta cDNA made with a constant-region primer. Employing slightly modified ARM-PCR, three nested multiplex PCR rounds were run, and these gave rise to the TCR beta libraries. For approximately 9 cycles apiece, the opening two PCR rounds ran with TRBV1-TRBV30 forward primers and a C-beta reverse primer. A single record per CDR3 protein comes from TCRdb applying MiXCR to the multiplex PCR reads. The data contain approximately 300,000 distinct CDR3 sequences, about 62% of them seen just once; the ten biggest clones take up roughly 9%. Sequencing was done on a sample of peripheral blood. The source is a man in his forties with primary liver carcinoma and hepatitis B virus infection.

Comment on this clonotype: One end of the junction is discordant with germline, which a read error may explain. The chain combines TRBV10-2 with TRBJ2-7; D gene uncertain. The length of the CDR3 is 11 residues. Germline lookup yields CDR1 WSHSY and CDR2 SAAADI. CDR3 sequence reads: CAGSESEKQYF. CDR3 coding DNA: TGCGCCGGCAGTGAGTCTGAAAAGCAGTACTTC.

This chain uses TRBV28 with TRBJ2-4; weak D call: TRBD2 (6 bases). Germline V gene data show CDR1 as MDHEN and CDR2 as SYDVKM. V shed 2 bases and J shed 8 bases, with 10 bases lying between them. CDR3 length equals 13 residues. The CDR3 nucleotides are TGTGCCAGCAGTTTAGAAGGGGAGGACATTCAGTACTTC. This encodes CASSLEGEDIQYF.

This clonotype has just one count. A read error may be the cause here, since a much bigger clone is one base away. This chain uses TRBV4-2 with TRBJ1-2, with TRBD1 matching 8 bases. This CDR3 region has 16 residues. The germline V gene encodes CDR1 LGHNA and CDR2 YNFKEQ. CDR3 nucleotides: TGTGCCAGCAGCCCCCCCGGGACAGGTTCGGACTATGACTACACCTTC. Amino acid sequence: CASSPPGTGSDYDYTF.

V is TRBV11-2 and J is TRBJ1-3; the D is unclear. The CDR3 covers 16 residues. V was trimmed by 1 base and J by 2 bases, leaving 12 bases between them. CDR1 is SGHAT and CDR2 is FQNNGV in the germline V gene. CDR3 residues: CASSLGSKTAGNTIYF. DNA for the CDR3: TGTGCCAGCAGCTTAGGGAGCAAGACGGCTGGAAACACCATATATTTT.

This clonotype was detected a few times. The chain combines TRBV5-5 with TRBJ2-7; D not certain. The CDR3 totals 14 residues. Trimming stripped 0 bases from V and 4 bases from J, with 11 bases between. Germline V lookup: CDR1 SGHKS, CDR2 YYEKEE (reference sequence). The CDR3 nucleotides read TGTGCCAGCAGCTTGGAGGGCGGCAGATACGAGCAGTACTTC. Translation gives CASSLEGGRYEQYF.

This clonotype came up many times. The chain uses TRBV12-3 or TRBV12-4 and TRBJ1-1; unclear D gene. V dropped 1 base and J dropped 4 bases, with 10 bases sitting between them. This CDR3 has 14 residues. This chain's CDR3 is CASSLGVWGTEAFF. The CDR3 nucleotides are TGTGCCAGCAGTTTAGGAGTTTGGGGCACTGAAGCTTTCTTT.

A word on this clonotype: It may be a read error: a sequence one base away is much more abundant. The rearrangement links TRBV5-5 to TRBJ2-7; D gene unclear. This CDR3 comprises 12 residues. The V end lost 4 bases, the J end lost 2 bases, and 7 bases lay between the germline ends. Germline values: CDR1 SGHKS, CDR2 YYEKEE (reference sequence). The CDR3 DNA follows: TGTGCCAGCAGCGGTGGCGCCTACGAGCAGTACTTC. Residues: CASSGGAYEQYF.

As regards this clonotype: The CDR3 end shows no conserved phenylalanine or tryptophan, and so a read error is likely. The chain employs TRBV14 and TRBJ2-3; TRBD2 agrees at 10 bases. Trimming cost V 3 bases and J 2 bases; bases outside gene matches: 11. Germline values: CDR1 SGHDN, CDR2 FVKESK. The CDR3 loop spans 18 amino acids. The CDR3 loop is CASSQEFSGRVTTDTQYL. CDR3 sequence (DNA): TGTGCCAGCAGCCAGGAATTCAGCGGGAGGGTAACCACAGATACGCAGTATCTT.